This passage covers 21 T cell receptor beta chains from one sample sequenced in a study of T cell responses to AZD1222 COVID-19 vaccine. Data came from immunoSEQ multiplex PCR; TCRdb stores just in-frame clones and leaves some out. The sample records 100,000 to 150,000 clones, about 88% being singletons. Sequences were derived from peripheral blood, sampled on day 0 of AZD1222 vaccination. All receptors derive from an adult in good health.

As concerns this clone: The same CDR3 also results from other DNA sequences found in this sample. The chain has TRBV3-1 (or the pseudogene TRBV3-2) and TRBJ1-1; D gene unclear. Trimming pared 1 base from V and 5 bases from J, leaving 5 bases between. The germline CDR1 and CDR2 sequences are LGHDT and YNNKEL (reference sequence). The CDR3 has 12 amino acids. In DNA, the CDR3 is TGTGCCAGCAGCCAAGGGGCGACTGAAGCTTTCTTT. Translated: CASSQGATEAFF.

The genes are TRBV6-5 and TRBJ2-7; D possibly matches TRBD1 or TRBD2 (5 bases each). Germline-derived CDR1 and CDR2 are MNHEY and SVGAGI. CDR3 length: 14 residues. Trimming left V 2 bases short and J 6 bases short, with 14 bases between. The CDR3 DNA reads TGTGCCAGCAGTTACACCGGGGCCCTGGGCGAGCAGTACTTC. Protein: CASSYTGALGEQYF.

There are a few counts of this clone. The V and J genes are TRBV21-1 and TRBJ2-5; TRBD2 is taken as the D call from the table, unchecked against the DNA. TRBV21-1 is recorded as a pseudogene. The CDR3 consists of 15 residues. The CDR3 region has the DNA TGTGCCAGCAGCAAAGAGGCAGGGGAGGGGGAGACCCAGTACTTC. Its translation is CASSKEAGEGETQYF.

This chain links TRBV5-4 with TRBJ1-2; D is uncertain. The CDR3 spans 13 residues. Trimming removed 2 bases at V and 1 base at J, with 6 bases between. The germline V gene encodes CDR1 SGHNT and CDR2 YYREEE (reference sequence). CDR3 nucleotides: TGTGCCAGCAGCTTAAGGGATAACTATGGCTACACCTTC. This encodes CASSLRDNYGYTF.

The J gene is TRBJ2-3, the V gene TRBV9; TRBD2 aligns across 8 bases. The CDR3 has 19 amino acids. CDR1 and CDR2 from the germline V gene are SGDLS and YYNGEE. V was pared by 1 base and J by 0 bases, with 13 bases of the junction left unmatched. In DNA form, the CDR3 reads TGTGCCAGCAGCGTAAGCCCCACCAGACTAGCGTCTAGCACAGATACGCAGTATTTT. As protein: CASSVSPTRLASSTDTQYF.

The V and J genes are TRBV7-2 and TRBJ2-1; D could derive from TRBD1 or TRBD2 (6 bases each). There are 13 residues in the CDR3. Between the trimmed V and J ends, which lost 6 bases and 12 bases, there was a span of 18 bases. The V gene's germline CDR1 is SGHTA and CDR2 FQGNSA. The CDR3 loop reads CASSPRREQGQFF. The CDR3 nucleotides are TGTGCCAGCAGTCCTCGGAGGGAACAGGGGCAGTTCTTC.

The rearrangement links TRBV7-9 to TRBJ2-3; 7 bases map to TRBD2. This CDR3 has 17 residues. V gave up 5 bases and J gave up 2 bases; unmatched junction bases: 13. Per the germline V gene, CDR1 is SEHNR and CDR2 is FQNEAQ (reference sequence). The CDR3 nucleotides are TGTGCCAGCAGCCCGACGAGACGGGAGGACCTCACAGATACGCAGTATTTT. Amino acid sequence: CASSPTRREDLTDTQYF.

The V call is TRBV3-1 (or the pseudogene TRBV3-2), the J call TRBJ2-7; D call uncertain. Deletions cut 2 bases from V and 6 bases from J, with 11 bases between. This CDR3 comprises 13 residues. The germline V gene encodes CDR1 LGHDT and CDR2 YNNKEL (reference sequence). The CDR3 loop is CASSQSIAGEQYF. The CDR3 DNA reads TGTGCCAGCAGCCAATCGATAGCCGGCGAGCAGTACTTC.

This rearrangement joins TRBV13 to TRBJ2-3; D is undetermined. Deletions cut 1 base from V and 1 base from J, with 3 bases between. Germline V gives CDR1 PRHDT, CDR2 FYEKMQ (reference sequence). CDR3 length: 13 residues. The CDR3 region is CASSLVGTDTQYF. CDR3 nucleotides: TGTGCCAGCAGCTTAGTGGGCACAGATACGCAGTATTTT. Variable domain in full (rest from reference TRBV13 and TRBJ2-3): AAGVIQSPRHLIKEKRETATLKCYPIPRHDTVYWYQQGPGQDPQFLISFYEKMQSDKGSIPDRFSAQQFSDYHSELNMSSLELGDSALYFCASSLVGTDTQYFGPGTRLTVL.

The chain recombines TRBV29-1 with TRBJ1-3; 7 nucleotides align to TRBD1. This CDR3 has 16 amino acids. The V gene's germline CDR1 is SQVTM and CDR2 ANQGSEA. The J segment lost 0 bases and the V segment lost 6 bases, leaving 11 bases of the junction unmatched. DNA of the CDR3: TGCAGCGTGGGGGGACTGGGACAGCTCTCTGGAAACACCATATATTTT. Protein sequence: CSVGGLGQLSGNTIYF.

This chain links TRBV7-2 with TRBJ2-5; 9 bases are a match to TRBD1. Losses at the gene ends were 4 bases for V and 3 bases for J; bases not matched to a gene: 9. Germline V gives CDR1 SGHTA, CDR2 FQGNSA. This CDR3 has 16 residues. The CDR3 sequence is CASSSNSGQGKETQYF. The CDR3 coding sequence is TGTGCCAGCAGCTCCAACTCGGGACAGGGAAAAGAGACCCAGTACTTC.

This clone occurred once. The V gene is TRBV6-6, the J gene TRBJ2-2, with D perhaps TRBD2 (7 bases). V was clipped by 9 bases and J by 3 bases, with 11 bases between them. The CDR3 is 13 amino acids. Per the germline V gene, CDR1 is MNHNY and CDR2 is SVGAGI (reference sequence). CDR3 DNA: TGTGCCAGTGGGGGGGCCGACACCGGGGAGCTGTTTTTT. It translates to CASGGADTGELFF.

The genes are TRBV5-6 and TRBJ2-2, with 9 bases lining up with TRBD2. Per the germline V gene, CDR1 is SGHDT and CDR2 is YYEEEE. The CDR3 is 16 amino acids. The ends lost 4 bases at V and 7 bases at J; junction bases unmatched: 11. The chain's CDR3 is CASSPMAREGLGELFF. The DNA for the CDR3 is TGTGCCAGCAGCCCGATGGCGCGGGAGGGCCTCGGGGAGCTGTTTTTT. Full variable domain (remainder filled in from reference TRBV5-6 and TRBJ2-2): DAGVTQSPTHLIKTRGQQVTLRCSPKSGHDTVSWYQQALGQGPQFIFQYYEEEERQRGNFPDRFSGHQFPNYSSELNVNALLLGDSALYLCASSPMAREGLGELFFGEGSRLTVL.

The rearrangement joins TRBV6-5 to TRBJ2-7; no definite D call. The ends were cut back, 0 bases at V and 7 bases at J, with 19 bases in the middle. CDR3 size: 16 residues. The V gene's germline CDR1 is MNHEY and CDR2 SVGAGI. The CDR3 is CASSYSTGGTMGEQYF. CDR3 coding DNA: TGTGCCAGCAGTTACTCGACGGGTGGAACGATGGGGGAGCAGTACTTC.

The genes are TRBV2 and TRBJ1-5; 7 positions agree with TRBD1. V was pared by 6 bases and J by 3 bases, with 5 bases of the junction left unmatched. Per germline, CDR1 SNHLY and CDR2 FYNNEI. The CDR3 is 14 residues long. The CDR3 DNA reads TGTGCCAGCAGCGCGGACAGGAACAATCAGCCCCAGCATTTT. It codes for CASSADRNNQPQHF.

The chain is built from TRBV25-1 and TRBJ2-3; no clear D. The CDR3 contains 17 residues. Germline V gene lookup returns CDR1 MGHDK and CDR2 SYGVNS. V lost 0 bases, J lost 0 bases, and 13 bases lay in between. The CDR3 spells CASSEYPSGFSTDTQYF. CDR3 nucleotides: TGTGCCAGCAGTGAATATCCCTCAGGCTTTAGCACAGATACGCAGTATTTT.

The chain couples TRBV9 to TRBJ2-1, with D uncertain. CDR3 length: 13 amino acids. V was clipped by 0 bases and J by 3 bases, with 4 bases between them. Looked up from germline, CDR1 is SGDLS and CDR2 is YYNGEE. The CDR3 nucleotides read TGTGCCAGCAGCGTAGCGGTCTACAATGAGCAGTTCTTC. Translation gives CASSVAVYNEQFF.

This clone was picked up a small number of times. This chain uses TRBV25-1 with TRBJ2-5; 7 nucleotides line up with TRBD2. Unmatched junction bases numbered 4, after V lost 4 bases and J lost 5 bases. CDR3 length equals 13 residues. Germline assignment: CDR1 MGHDK and CDR2 SYGVNS. In DNA, the CDR3 is TGTGCCAGCAGTGTGGGGGGGTTGGAGACCCAGTACTTC. Translating gives CASSVGGLETQYF.

This chain links TRBV9 with TRBJ2-1; TRBD2 matches at 14 bases. The germline CDR1 and CDR2 sequences are SGDLS and YYNGEE. The ends lost 3 bases at V and 12 bases at J; junction bases unmatched: 5. The CDR3 sequence is 14 residues long. This CDR3 reads CASSEGLAGVGQFF. In nucleotides, the CDR3 is TGTGCCAGCAGCGAGGGACTAGCGGGAGTCGGGCAGTTCTTC.

The chain employs TRBV7-9 and TRBJ1-4, with 9 positions matching TRBD1. Germline V gene sequence: CDR1 SEHNR, CDR2 FQNEAQ (reference sequence). This CDR3 is built from 14 residues. Unmatched junction bases numbered 2, after V lost 4 bases and J lost 5 bases. The CDR3 region has the DNA TGTGCCAGCAGCTGGGGACAGGGAAATGAAAAACTGTTTTTT. Its translation: CASSWGQGNEKLFF. Together with reference TRBV7-9 and TRBJ1-4, the CDR3 gives the full variable domain: DTGVSQNPRHKITKRGQNVTFRCDPISEHNRLYWYRQTLGQGPEFLTYFQNEAQLEKSRLLSDRFSAERPKGSFSTLEIQRTEQGDSAMYLCASSWGQGNEKLFFGSGTQLSVL.

V gene TRBV12-3 or TRBV12-4 combines with J gene TRBJ2-7, with no clear D. The CDR3 loop spans 13 amino acids. Trimming removed 2 bases from V and 6 bases from J, with 11 bases in between. The CDR3 nucleotides read TGTGCCAGCAGTTTACCCCCCCCGGGCGAGCAGTACTTC. Protein sequence: CASSLPPPGEQYF.